The text below deals with one T cell receptor (beta chain). The sample originates from a study of cytomegalovirus exposure and HLA in healthy donors. PCR used 60 Vbeta primers and 13 Jbeta primers. Some clones are missing from TCRdb's copy, which holds only in-frame ones; the method was immunoSEQ multiplex PCR. The table has hundreds of thousands of clones, approximately 80% seen once. The V gene end was trimmed by 7 bases and the J gene end by 7 bases; junction bases not matched to a gene: 7. CDR3 size: 12 residues. Germline V lookup: CDR1 SNHLY, CDR2 FYNNEI. The TCR sequence derives from a boy aged 2 to 9 in good health and CMV-seronegative. The V call is TRBV2, the J call TRBJ2-7, with 7 nucleotides matching TRBD1. The sequenced sample was PBMCs. DNA of the CDR3: TGTGCCAGCACCGAGACAGGGTGGGAGCAGTACTTC. Amino acid sequence: CASTETGWEQYF.